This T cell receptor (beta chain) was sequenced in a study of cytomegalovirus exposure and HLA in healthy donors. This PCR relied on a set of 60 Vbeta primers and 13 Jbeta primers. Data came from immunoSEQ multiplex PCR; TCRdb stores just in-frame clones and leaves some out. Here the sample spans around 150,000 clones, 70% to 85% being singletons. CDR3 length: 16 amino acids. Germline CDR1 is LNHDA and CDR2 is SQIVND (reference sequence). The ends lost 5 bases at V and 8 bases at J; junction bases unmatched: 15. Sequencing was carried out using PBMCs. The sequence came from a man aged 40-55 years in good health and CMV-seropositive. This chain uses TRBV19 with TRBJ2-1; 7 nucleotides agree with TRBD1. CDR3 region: CASSFRAAGGFDEQFF. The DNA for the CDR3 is TGTGCCAGTAGTTTCAGGGCGGCAGGGGGATTCGATGAGCAGTTCTTC.